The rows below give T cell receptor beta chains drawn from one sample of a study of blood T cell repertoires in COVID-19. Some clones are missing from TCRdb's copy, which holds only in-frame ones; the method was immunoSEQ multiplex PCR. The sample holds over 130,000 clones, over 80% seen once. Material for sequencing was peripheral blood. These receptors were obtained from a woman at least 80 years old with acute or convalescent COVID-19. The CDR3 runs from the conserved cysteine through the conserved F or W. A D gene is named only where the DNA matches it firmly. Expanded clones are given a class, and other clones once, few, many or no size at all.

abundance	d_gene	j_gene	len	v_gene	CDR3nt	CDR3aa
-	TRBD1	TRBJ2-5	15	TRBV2	TGTGCCAGCAGTGAATGGACAGGTAGCCAAGAGACCCAGTACTTC	CASSEWTGSQETQYF
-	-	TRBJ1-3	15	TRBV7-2	TGTGCCAGCAGCTCTCCCCTGAGCTCTGGAAACACCATATATTTT	CASSSPLSSGNTIYF
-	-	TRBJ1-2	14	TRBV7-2	TGTGCCAGCAGCCCGATACAGAGCAACTATGGCTACACCTTC	CASSPIQSNYGYTF
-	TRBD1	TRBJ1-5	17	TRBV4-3	TGCGCCAGCAGCCTACGATTGACAGGGGATAGCAATCAGCCCCAGCATTTT	CASSLRLTGDSNQPQHF
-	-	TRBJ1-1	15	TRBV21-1	TGTGCCAGCAGCAACTCGGGACAGAAGGACACTGAAGCTTTCTTT	CASSNSGQKDTEAFF
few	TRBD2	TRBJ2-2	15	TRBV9	TGTGCCAGCAGCGCTAGCGGGGGGGAAACCGGGGAGCTGTTTTTT	CASSASGGETGELFF
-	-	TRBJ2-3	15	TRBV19	TGTGCCAGTAGTACCTCACAGGCCCCCACAGATACGCAGTATTTT	CASSTSQAPTDTQYF
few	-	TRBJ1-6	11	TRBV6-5	TGTGCCAGCAGCGCCTATCTGCCCCTCCACTTT	CASSAYLPLHF
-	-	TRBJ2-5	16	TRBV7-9	TGTGCCAGCAGCTTAAGGGGCGGGGGCCGTCAAGAGACCCAGTACTTC	CASSLRGGGRQETQYF
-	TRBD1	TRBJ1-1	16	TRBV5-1	TGCGCCAGCAGCTTGTGGGGGACAGGGGAGGACACTGAAGCTTTCTTT	CASSLWGTGEDTEAFF
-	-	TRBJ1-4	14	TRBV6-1	TGTGCCAGCAGTGAACGGGGAAAGCATGAAAAACTGTTTTTT	CASSERGKHEKLFF
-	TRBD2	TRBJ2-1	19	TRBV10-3	TGTGCCATCAGTTCATCCGGGACTAGGAGCCTCGGATCCTACAATGAGCAGTTCTTC	CAISSSGTRSLGSYNEQFF
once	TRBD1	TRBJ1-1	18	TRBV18	TGTGCCAGCTCACTTACCGGGACAGGGGGCGCCGGGAACACTGAAGCTTTCTTT	CASSLTGTGGAGNTEAFF
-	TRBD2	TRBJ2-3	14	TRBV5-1	TGCGCCAGCACCAATCCCGGGGGGGAACATACGCAGTATTTT	CASTNPGGEHTQYF
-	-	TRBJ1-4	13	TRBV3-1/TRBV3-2	TGTGCCAGCAGCCTCCGCGGGGGTGAAAAACTGTTTTTT	CASSLRGGEKLFF
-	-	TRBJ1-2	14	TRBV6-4	TGTGCCAGCAGTGGCTCCGACAGGTCCTATGGCTACACCTTC	CASSGSDRSYGYTF
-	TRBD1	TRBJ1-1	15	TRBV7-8	TGTGCCAGCAGCTCCCCGGGACAGGGGGTCACTGAAGCTTTCTTT	CASSSPGQGVTEAFF
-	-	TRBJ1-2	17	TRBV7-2	TGTGCCAGCAGCTTATCCCCACCCCAAACAACTAACTATGGCTACACCTTC	CASSLSPPQTTNYGYTF
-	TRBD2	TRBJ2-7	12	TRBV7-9	TGTGCCAGCAGCTGGGGGGGCTACGAGCAGTACTTC	CASSWGGYEQYF
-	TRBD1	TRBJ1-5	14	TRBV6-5	TGTGCCAGCAGGCGGACAGGGAACAATCAGCCCCAGCATTTT	CASRRTGNNQPQHF
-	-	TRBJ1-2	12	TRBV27	TGTGCCAGCAGTTTTGCGGGGTATGGCTACACCTTC	CASSFAGYGYTF